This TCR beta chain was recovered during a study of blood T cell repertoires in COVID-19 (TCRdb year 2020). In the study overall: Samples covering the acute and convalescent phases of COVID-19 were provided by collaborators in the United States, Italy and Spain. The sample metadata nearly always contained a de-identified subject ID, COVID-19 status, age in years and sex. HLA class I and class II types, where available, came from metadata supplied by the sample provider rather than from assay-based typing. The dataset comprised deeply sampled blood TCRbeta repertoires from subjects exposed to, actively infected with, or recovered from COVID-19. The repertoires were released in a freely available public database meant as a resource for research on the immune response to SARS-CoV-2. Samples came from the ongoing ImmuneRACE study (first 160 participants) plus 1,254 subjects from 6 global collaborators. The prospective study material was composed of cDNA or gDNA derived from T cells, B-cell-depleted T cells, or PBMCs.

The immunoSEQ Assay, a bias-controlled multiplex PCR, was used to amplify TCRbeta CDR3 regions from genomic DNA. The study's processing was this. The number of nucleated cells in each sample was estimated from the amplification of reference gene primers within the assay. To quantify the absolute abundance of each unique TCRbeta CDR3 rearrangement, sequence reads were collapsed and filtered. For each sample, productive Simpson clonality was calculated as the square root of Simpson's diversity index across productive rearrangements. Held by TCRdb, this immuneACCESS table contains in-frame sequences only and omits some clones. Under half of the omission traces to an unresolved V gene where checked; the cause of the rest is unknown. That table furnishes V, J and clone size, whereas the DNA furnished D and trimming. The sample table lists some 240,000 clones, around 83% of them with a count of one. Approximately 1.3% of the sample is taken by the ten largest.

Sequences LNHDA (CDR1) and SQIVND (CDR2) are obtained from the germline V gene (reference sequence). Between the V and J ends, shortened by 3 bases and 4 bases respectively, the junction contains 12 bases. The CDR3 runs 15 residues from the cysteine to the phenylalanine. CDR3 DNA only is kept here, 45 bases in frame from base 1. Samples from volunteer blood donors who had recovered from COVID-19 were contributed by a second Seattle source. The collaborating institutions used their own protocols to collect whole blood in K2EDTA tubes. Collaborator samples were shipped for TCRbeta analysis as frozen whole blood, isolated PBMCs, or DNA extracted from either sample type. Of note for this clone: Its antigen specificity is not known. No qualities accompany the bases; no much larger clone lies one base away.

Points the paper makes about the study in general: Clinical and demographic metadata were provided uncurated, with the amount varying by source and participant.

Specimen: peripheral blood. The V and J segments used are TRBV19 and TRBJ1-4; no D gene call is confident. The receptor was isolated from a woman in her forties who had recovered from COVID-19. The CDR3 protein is CASSMKAASNEKLFF. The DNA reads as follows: TGTGCCAGTAGTATGAAGGCGGCAAGTAATGAAAAACTGTTTTTT.